What follows are 32 T cell receptor beta chains derived from one specimen sequenced in a study of shared clonotypes between healthy human individuals. Generated by immunoSEQ multiplex PCR, the TCRdb table keeps only in-frame clones and is missing some. In the table there are approximately 840,000 clones, 96% of which are singletons. The naive CD8 population came from CD45RO-negative cells selected for CCR7, without terminally differentiated effector memory CD45RA+ cells. Material: naive CD8+ T cells sorted from blood. The receptors were sampled from a man younger than 45 in good health.

The chain couples TRBV27 to TRBJ1-2; possibly TRBD1 for D (5 bases). Germline lookup yields CDR1 MNHEY and CDR2 SMNVEV (reference sequence). CDR3 length: 11 residues. V lost 7 bases to trimming and J lost 7 bases, with 10 bases between them. The CDR3 is CASTNGGGYTF. In nucleotides, the CDR3 is TGTGCCAGCACCAACGGGGGTGGCTACACCTTC.

The chain joins TRBV6-6 to TRBJ2-1, with D hard to call. This CDR3 has 9 residues. V lost 11 bases and J 6 bases, leaving 5 bases between the germline ends. CDR1 and CDR2 (germline): MNHNY, SVGAGI (reference sequence). In DNA, the CDR3 is TGTGCCGCAGGCAATGAGCAGTTCTTC. It yields the protein CAAGNEQFF.

The gene calls are TRBV23-1 and TRBJ1-4, with a tentative D call TRBD1 (6 bases). TRBV23-1 falls under the ORF class, with uncertain function. The V gene lost 1 base and the J gene lost 7 bases, with 25 bases spanning the gap. The CDR3 length is 19 residues. The CDR3 sequence: CASSQWMDRADVVSEKLFF. CDR3 sequence (DNA): TGCGCCAGCAGTCAATGGATGGACAGAGCGGACGTAGTTAGTGAAAAACTGTTTTTT.

The genes are TRBV28 and TRBJ1-4; the D is unclear. The CDR3 is 11 residues long. The V end was cut by 6 bases, the J end by 2 bases, with 1 base between. From germline, CDR1 is MDHEN and CDR2 SYDVKM. The DNA for the CDR3 is TGTGCCAGCAGCACTAATGAAAAACTGTTTTTT. Amino acid sequence: CASSTNEKLFF.

The chain employs TRBV28 and TRBJ2-7; tentative D call: TRBD1 (5 bases). The CDR3 is 14 amino acids. The germline V gene has CDR1 MDHEN and CDR2 SYDVKM. V lost 7 bases and J 0 bases, leaving 13 bases between the germline ends. CDR3 residues: CASTSVDSSYEQYF. Written as DNA, the CDR3 is TGTGCCAGCACGTCGGTTGACAGCTCCTACGAGCAGTACTTC.

The J gene is TRBJ2-3, the V gene TRBV7-9; D is uncertain. The germline V gene encodes CDR1 SEHNR and CDR2 FQNEAQ (reference sequence). There are 14 residues in the CDR3. V shed 1 base and J shed 2 bases, with 7 bases lying between them. The CDR3 protein is CASSLDGFTDTQYF. The CDR3 DNA sequence: TGTGCCAGCAGCTTAGACGGGTTCACAGATACGCAGTATTTT.

This clone was seen only once. This chain links TRBV10-3 with TRBJ1-1; TRBD1 agrees at 8 bases. The junction had 3 bases not matched to a gene; V was cut back by 6 bases and J by 3 bases. The germline V gene has CDR1 ENHRY and CDR2 SYGVKD. The CDR3 has 13 residues. For the CDR3, the DNA is TGTGCCATCAGCTACAGGGGGGACACTGAAGCTTTCTTT. Translated, it gives CAISYRGDTEAFF.

This chain connects TRBV19 to TRBJ1-1; D unresolved. V was trimmed by 3 bases and J by 1 base, leaving 9 bases between them. The CDR3 has 14 amino acids. CDR1 is LNHDA and CDR2 is SQIVND in the germline V gene (reference sequence). The CDR3 loop reads CASSIGRENTEAFF. CDR3 in DNA: TGTGCCAGTAGTATCGGTAGGGAGAACACTGAAGCTTTCTTT.

In the case of this clone: Compared with germline, one end of the junction differs, possibly owing to a read error. The V and J genes are TRBV9 and TRBJ1-4; 7 positions agree with TRBD1. Per the germline V gene, CDR1 is SGDLS and CDR2 is YYNGEE. The CDR3 extends over 15 amino acids. The CDR3 is CASSGSQGRTKKLFF. CDR3 nucleotide sequence: TGTGCCAGCAGCGGCTCACAGGGGCGGACTAAAAAGCTGTTTTTT. The full variable domain, in which reference TRBV9 and TRBJ1-4 provide the parts outside the CDR3, is DSGVTQTPKHLITATGQRVTLRCSPRSGDLSVYWYQQSLDQGLQFLIQYYNGEERAKGNILERFSAQQFPDLHSELNLSSLELGDSALYFCASSGSQGRTKKLFFGSGTQLSVL.

A remark on this clone: Other DNA sequences of this sample code for an identical CDR3. The rearrangement joins TRBV7-3 to TRBJ2-5; D could derive from TRBD1 or TRBD2 (5 bases each). Germline values: CDR1 SGHTA, CDR2 FQGTGA. The CDR3 has 14 residues. Trimming took off 2 bases at V and 0 bases at J, with 7 bases between the two ends. The chain's CDR3 is CASSLEGYQETQYF. The CDR3 DNA reads as TGTGCCAGCAGCTTAGAGGGGTACCAAGAGACCCAGTACTTC. Full variable domain (remainder filled in from reference TRBV7-3 and TRBJ2-5): GAGVSQTPSNKVTEKGKYVELRCDPISGHTALYWYRQSLGQGPEFLIYFQGTGAADDSGLPNDRFFAVRPEGSVSTLKIQRTERGDSAVYLCASSLEGYQETQYFGPGTRLLVL.

The gene calls are TRBV11-1 and TRBJ2-7; TRBD1 aligns across 12 bases. CDR1 and CDR2 (germline): SGHAT, FQDESV (reference sequence). The CDR3 loop spans 15 amino acids. The junction had 12 bases not matched to a gene; V was cut back by 4 bases and J by 11 bases. The CDR3 here is CASSSEWDRGPGEYF. DNA of the CDR3: TGTGCCAGCAGCTCTGAGTGGGACAGGGGGCCTGGGGAGTACTTC.

Remarks on this clone: Other DNA sequences in the sample encode the same CDR3. The chain carries TRBV27 and TRBJ2-7, with D unclear. CDR1 is MNHEY, CDR2 SMNVEV, per germline (reference sequence). The CDR3 contains 14 residues. Trimming shortened V by 3 bases and J by 0 bases, and 9 bases separated the two germline ends. DNA for the CDR3: TGTGCCAGCAGTTTTCTAGATTCCTCCTACGAGCAGTACTTC. Its protein product is CASSFLDSSYEQYF.

V is TRBV28 and J is TRBJ2-1; 8 bases are a match to TRBD2. The junction had 7 bases not matched to a gene; V was cut back by 5 bases and J by 4 bases. The germline CDR1 and CDR2 sequences are MDHEN and SYDVKM. The CDR3 spans 15 residues. Here the CDR3 reads CASSPGLGNYNEQFF. The CDR3 DNA follows: TGTGCCAGCAGTCCGGGACTAGGAAATTACAATGAGCAGTTCTTC.

The chain carries TRBV11-3 and TRBJ2-7, with TRBD1 matching 8 bases. CDR1 is SGHNT and CDR2 is YENEEA in the germline V gene. CDR3 length equals 15 residues. V lost 6 bases, J lost 2 bases, and 9 bases stayed unmatched. This chain's CDR3 is CASRRGQGQTYEQYF. The CDR3 DNA reads as TGTGCCAGCAGGCGCGGACAGGGACAAACCTACGAGCAGTACTTC. Full variable domain (remainder filled in from reference TRBV11-3 and TRBJ2-7): EAGVVQSPRYKIIEKKQPVAFWCNPISGHNTLYWYLQNLGQGPELLIRYENEEAVDDSQLPKDRFSAERLKGVDSTLKIQPAELGDSAVYLCASRRGQGQTYEQYFGPGTRLTVT.

DNA for the CDR3: TGTGCCAGCAGAATGACAGGGGTACAGCCCCAGCATTTT. Its translation is CASRMTGVQPQHF. The V and J genes are TRBV5-8 and TRBJ1-5, with 8 bases lining up with TRBD1. Germline lookup yields CDR1 SGHTS and CDR2 YDEGEE. The V segment lost 5 bases and the J segment 7 bases; nucleotides outside the gene matches: 5. CDR3 length: 13 residues.

The gene calls are TRBV27 and TRBJ2-3; D is possibly TRBD1 (5 bases). This CDR3 has 14 amino acids. The V gene lost 1 base and the J gene lost 3 bases, with 8 bases spanning the gap. In germline, CDR1 is MNHEY, CDR2 SMNVEV (reference sequence). CDR3 region: CASSLLRQTDTQYF. The CDR3 DNA sequence: TGTGCCAGCAGTTTATTAAGACAGACAGATACGCAGTATTTT.

J is TRBJ2-3 and V is TRBV7-9; D is ambiguous. Germline values: CDR1 SEHNR, CDR2 FQNEAQ (reference sequence). Trimming pared 1 base from V and 2 bases from J, leaving 10 bases between. The CDR3 has 15 amino acids. The CDR3 DNA follows: TGTGCCAGCAGCTTAGGTACTTCGACCACAGATACGCAGTATTTT. Its translation is CASSLGTSTTDTQYF.

This sequence joins TRBV15 and TRBJ1-3; 10 bases match TRBD1. Germline CDR1 LNHNV, CDR2 YYDKDF (reference sequence). J was trimmed by 3 bases and V by 5 bases; bases with no gene match: 13. The CDR3 covers 18 residues. This CDR3 is CATSGRGQGGEIGNTIYF. In DNA form, the CDR3 reads TGTGCCACCAGCGGCAGAGGACAGGGGGGTGAAATTGGAAACACCATATATTTT.

The V call is TRBV28, the J call TRBJ2-3; D may be TRBD1 or TRBD2 (5 bases each). In germline, CDR1 is MDHEN, CDR2 SYDVKM. The ends were cut back, 8 bases at V and 0 bases at J, with 15 bases in the middle. The CDR3 runs to 15 residues. The CDR3 DNA sequence: TGTGCCAGCCGTGAGGGGACCGCCAGCACAGATACGCAGTATTTT. Translated: CASREGTASTDTQYF.

The rearrangement joins TRBV7-2 to TRBJ2-3; weak D call: TRBD2 (5 bases). There are 17 residues in the CDR3. The germline V and J ends were trimmed by 1 base and 0 bases, with 14 bases remaining between them. CDR1 is SGHTA and CDR2 is FQGNSA in the germline V gene. The DNA for the CDR3 is TGTGCCAGCAGCTTAGACCCGGGGAATCCTAGCACAGATACGCAGTATTTT. This encodes CASSLDPGNPSTDTQYF.

The gene calls are TRBV28 and TRBJ2-7; D is uncertain. Germline CDR1 is MDHEN and CDR2 is SYDVKM. This CDR3 has 11 residues. Deletions cut 5 bases from V and 3 bases from J, with 5 bases between. Here the CDR3 reads CASSEYYEQYF. For the CDR3, the DNA is TGTGCCAGCAGTGAATACTACGAGCAGTACTTC.

The rearrangement joins TRBV9 to TRBJ2-5, with D possibly TRBD1 on 5 matching bases. Trimming left V 5 bases short and J 4 bases short, with 24 bases between. This CDR3 is 17 amino acids long. In germline, CDR1 is SGDLS, CDR2 YYNGEE. In nucleotides, the CDR3 is TGTGCCAGCAGAAAGGGGCTGGGCAACCCGGATGGAGAGACCCAGTACTTC. Translated: CASRKGLGNPDGETQYF.

The CDR3 protein is CASSEQGLAYEQYF. CDR3 sequence (DNA): TGTGCCAGCAGTGAGCAAGGACTAGCCTACGAGCAGTACTTC. The V gene is TRBV2, the J gene TRBJ2-7; 7 nucleotides match TRBD2. This CDR3 comprises 14 residues. The germline CDR1 and CDR2 sequences are SNHLY and FYNNEI. The trim removed 3 bases at V and 2 bases at J, leaving 4 bases unmatched.

The rearrangement joins TRBV7-6 to TRBJ2-3, with TRBD2 matching 9 bases. Germline-derived CDR1 and CDR2 are SGHVS and FNYEAQ. V was pared by 1 base and J by 0 bases, with 2 bases of the junction left unmatched. CDR3 length equals 16 residues. The CDR3 DNA is TGTGCCAGCAGCTTAGAGACTAGCGGAAGCACAGATACGCAGTATTTT. It specifies CASSLETSGSTDTQYF.

Comments on this clone: One end of the junction does not line up with germline, which may come from a read error. The chain couples TRBV5-6 to TRBJ2-7; TRBD2 might be the D (5 bases). Germline V gene sequence: CDR1 SGHDT, CDR2 YYEEEE. The CDR3 sequence is 15 residues long. In DNA, the CDR3 is TGTGCCAGCAGCTTGGCAACAACCGGGGTATACGGGCAGTACTTC. Translating gives CASSLATTGVYGQYF. Based on the CDR3 plus reference TRBV5-6 and TRBJ2-7, the full variable domain is DAGVTQSPTHLIKTRGQQVTLRCSPKSGHDTVSWYQQALGQGPQFIFQYYEEEERQRGNFPDRFSGHQFPNYSSELNVNALLLGDSALYLCASSLATTGVYGQYFGPGTRLTVT.

J is TRBJ2-1 and V is TRBV27, with a possible D match to TRBD1 (6 bases). Trimming stripped 5 bases from V and 3 bases from J, with 11 bases between. Germline CDR1 reads MNHEY; CDR2 reads SMNVEV (reference sequence). The CDR3 sequence is 14 residues long. The CDR3 nucleotides are TGTGCCAGCAGTAAATTGGACAGCTACAATGAGCAGTTCTTC. It codes for CASSKLDSYNEQFF.

The rearrangement uses TRBV5-4 and TRBJ2-7; D might be TRBD2 (5 bases). V was clipped by 3 bases and J by 1 base, with 20 bases between them. CDR3 length: 17 residues. CDR1 and CDR2 from the germline V gene are SGHNT and YYREEE (reference sequence). The CDR3 bases are TGTGCCAGCAGCTCCGGGTCGATCGGGATCGGATCCTACGAGCAGTACTTC. This gives the protein CASSSGSIGIGSYEQYF.

V usage is TRBV9 and J usage is TRBJ2-7; D is possibly TRBD1 (6 bases). Trimming took off 0 bases at V and 2 bases at J, with 12 bases between the two ends. The CDR3 extends over 15 amino acids. CDR1 is SGDLS and CDR2 is YYNGEE in the germline V gene. The CDR3: CASSVGQAITYEQYF. In DNA form, the CDR3 reads TGTGCCAGCAGCGTAGGACAGGCGATCACCTACGAGCAGTACTTC. Full variable domain (remainder filled in from reference TRBV9 and TRBJ2-7): DSGVTQTPKHLITATGQRVTLRCSPRSGDLSVYWYQQSLDQGLQFLIQYYNGEERAKGNILERFSAQQFPDLHSELNLSSLELGDSALYFCASSVGQAITYEQYFGPGTRLTVT.

The rearrangement uses TRBV9 and TRBJ2-5; no firm D call. The germline gives CDR1 SGDLS, CDR2 YYNGEE. V lost 4 bases and J 1 base, leaving 14 bases between the germline ends. There are 15 residues in the CDR3. CDR3 amino acids: CASSPSGRIQETQYF. CDR3 DNA sequence: TGTGCCAGCAGCCCCTCTGGACGGATCCAAGAGACCCAGTACTTC.

The chain employs TRBV5-5 and TRBJ2-7, with TRBD2 matching 10 bases. This CDR3 comprises 15 residues. V lost 1 base and J lost 2; bases outside the gene matches: 3. The V gene's germline CDR1 is SGHKS and CDR2 YYEKEE (reference sequence). For the CDR3, the DNA is TGTGCCAGCAGCTTGCGGACTAGCGGCACCTACGAGCAGTACTTC. It is translated as CASSLRTSGTYEQYF.

The J gene is TRBJ2-1, the V gene TRBV9; D may be TRBD1 or TRBD2 (5 bases each). CDR3 length equals 14 residues. CDR1 is SGDLS and CDR2 is YYNGEE in the germline V gene. Trimming shortened V by 3 bases and J by 4 bases, and 11 bases separated the two germline ends. The CDR3 nucleotides are TGTGCCAGCAGCGAGCGATGGGGGTACAATGAGCAGTTCTTC. Amino acids: CASSERWGYNEQFF.

CDR3 residues: CASTTSGRWNEQFF. CDR3 nucleotides: TGTGCCAGCACGACTAGCGGGAGGTGGAATGAGCAGTTCTTC. The chain couples TRBV27 to TRBJ2-1; TRBD2 agrees at 13 bases. This CDR3 spans 14 amino acids. V gave up 7 bases and J gave up 7 bases; unmatched junction bases: 4. Germline V gene sequence: CDR1 MNHEY, CDR2 SMNVEV (reference sequence).